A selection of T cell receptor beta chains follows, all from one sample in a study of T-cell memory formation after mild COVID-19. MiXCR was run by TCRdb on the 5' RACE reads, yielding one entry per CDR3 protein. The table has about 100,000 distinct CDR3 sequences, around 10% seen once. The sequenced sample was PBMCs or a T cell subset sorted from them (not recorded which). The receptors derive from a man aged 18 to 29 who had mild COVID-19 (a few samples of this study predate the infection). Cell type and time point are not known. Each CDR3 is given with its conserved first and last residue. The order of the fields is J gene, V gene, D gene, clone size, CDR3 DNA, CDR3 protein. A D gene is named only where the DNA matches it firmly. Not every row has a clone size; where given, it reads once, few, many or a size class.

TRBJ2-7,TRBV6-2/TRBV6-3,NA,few,TGTGCCAGCAGTTACGGACTCCCGAGCTCCTACGAGCAGTACTTC,CASSYGLPSSYEQYF
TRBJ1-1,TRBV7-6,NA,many,TGTGCCAGCAGCGCAAAGCTTGACCGACTGAACACTGAAGCTTTCTTT,CASSAKLDRLNTEAFF
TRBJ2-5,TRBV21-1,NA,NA,TGTGCCAGCAGCAAACGGGGACATAAGGAGGAGAGAAAAGAGACCCAGTACTTC,CASSKRGHKEERKETQYF
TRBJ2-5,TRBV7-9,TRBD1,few,TGTGCCAGCAGCTTTACCTCGGGACAGCTCCAAGAGACCCAGTACTTC,CASSFTSGQLQETQYF
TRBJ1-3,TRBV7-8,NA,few,TGTGCCAGCAGCTTATCCGGACACTCTGGAAACACCATATATTTT,CASSLSGHSGNTIYF
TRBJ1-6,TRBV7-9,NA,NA,TGTGCCAGCAGCTCCCCCCCTTCACCCCTCCACTTT,CASSSPPSPLHF
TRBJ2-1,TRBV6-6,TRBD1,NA,TGTGCCAGCAGTTACCCGCCCCGGGACAGGGGCCACAATGAGCAGTTCTTC,CASSYPPRDRGHNEQFF
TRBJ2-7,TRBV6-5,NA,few,TGTGCCAGCAGTTACTTGGGGCCGACGGGGGCACCCTACGAGCAGTACTTC,CASSYLGPTGAPYEQYF
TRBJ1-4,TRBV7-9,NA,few,TGTGCCAGCAGTTCCCTCGATGAAAAACTGTTTTTT,CASSSLDEKLFF
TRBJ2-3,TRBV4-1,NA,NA,TGCGCCAGCAGCCAAGAAACAGATACGCAGTATTTT,CASSQETDTQYF
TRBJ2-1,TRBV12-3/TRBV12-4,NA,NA,TGTGCCAGCAGGGGGATAGGGTTCGAGCAGTTCTTC,CASRGIGFEQFF
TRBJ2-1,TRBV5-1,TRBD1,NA,TGCGCCAGCAGCTCCGAGGGACAGGGGATCGACAATGAGCAGTTCTTC,CASSSEGQGIDNEQFF
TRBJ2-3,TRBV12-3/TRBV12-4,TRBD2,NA,TGTGCCAGCAGCCGGAGGACTAGTGGTCCCGCAGATACGCAGTATTTT,CASSRRTSGPADTQYF
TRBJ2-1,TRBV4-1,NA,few,TGCGCCAGCAGCCAAGCCCGAAGCTCCTACAATGAGCAGTTCTTC,CASSQARSSYNEQFF